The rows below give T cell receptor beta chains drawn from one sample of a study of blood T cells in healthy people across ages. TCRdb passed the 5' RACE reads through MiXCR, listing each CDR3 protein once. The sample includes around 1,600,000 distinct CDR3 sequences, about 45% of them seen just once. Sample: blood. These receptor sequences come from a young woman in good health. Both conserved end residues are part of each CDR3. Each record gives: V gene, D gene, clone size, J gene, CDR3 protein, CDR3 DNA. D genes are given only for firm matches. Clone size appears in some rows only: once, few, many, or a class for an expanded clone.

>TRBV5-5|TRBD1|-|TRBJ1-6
CASSLAWDRVNSPLHF
TGTGCCAGCAGCTTAGCCTGGGACAGGGTGAATTCACCCCTCCACTTT
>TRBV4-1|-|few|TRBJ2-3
CASSQGGGDTQYF
TGCGCCAGCAGCCAAGGAGGAGGAGATACGCAGTATTTT
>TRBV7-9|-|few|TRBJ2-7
CASSLVQGDEQYF
TGTGCCAGCAGCTTAGTGCAGGGTGACGAGCAGTACTTC
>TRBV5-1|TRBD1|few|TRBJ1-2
CASSLGQGALNYGYTF
TGCGCCAGCAGCTTGGGACAGGGGGCTCTTAACTATGGCTACACCTTC
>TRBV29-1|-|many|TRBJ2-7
CSVVGGSYEQYF
TGCAGCGTTGTAGGGGGAAGCTACGAGCAGTACTTC
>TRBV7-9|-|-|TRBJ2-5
CASAGRSSNNEEYF
TGTGCCAGCGCGGGGCGGTCCAGCAACAATGAGGAGTACTTC
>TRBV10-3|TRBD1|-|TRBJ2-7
CAIRATGGDYEQYF
TGTGCCATCAGGGCGACAGGGGGGGACTACGAGCAGTACTTC
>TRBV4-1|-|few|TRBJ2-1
CASSQDMLAFYNEQFF
TGCGCCAGCAGCCAAGATATGCTAGCTTTCTACAATGAGCAGTTCTTC
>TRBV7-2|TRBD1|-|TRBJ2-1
CASSFPGGFGNEQFF
TGTGCCAGCAGCTTTCCAGGGGGCTTTGGAAATGAGCAGTTCTTC
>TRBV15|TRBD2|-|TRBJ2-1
CATSRDSSGYNEQFF
TGTGCCACCAGCAGAGATTCTAGCGGCTACAATGAGCAGTTCTTC
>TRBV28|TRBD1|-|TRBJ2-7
CAIRDRGPYEQYF
TGTGCCATCCGGGACAGGGGACCCTACGAGCAGTACTTC
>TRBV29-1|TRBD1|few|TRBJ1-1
CSILQGVMNTEAFF
TGCAGCATTTTACAGGGGGTCATGAACACTGAAGCTTTCTTT
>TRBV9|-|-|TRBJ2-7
CASSVEDYNEQYF
TGTGCCAGCAGCGTGGAAGATTACAATGAGCAGTACTTC
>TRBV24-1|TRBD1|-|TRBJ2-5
CATSDLPTDRGNEQYF
TGTGCCACCAGTGATTTGCCCACCGACAGGGGGAATGAGCAGTACTTC
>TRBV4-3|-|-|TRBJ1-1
CASSQQARLGTEAFF
TGCGCCAGCAGCCAACAAGCGCGCCTAGGGACTGAAGCTTTCTTT
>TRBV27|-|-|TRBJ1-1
CASRPSPGGRTEAFF
TGTGCCAGCAGACCAAGCCCTGGGGGGAGGACTGAAGCTTTCTTT
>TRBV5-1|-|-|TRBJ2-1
CATSTRGDSEQFF
TGCGCCACCTCGACTAGGGGGGACTCTGAGCAGTTCTTC
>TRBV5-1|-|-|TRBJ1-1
CASSPGFGGDTEAFF
TGCGCCAGCAGCCCCGGATTTGGGGGCGACACTGAAGCTTTCTTT
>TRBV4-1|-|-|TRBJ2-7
CASSQITGLKDEQYF
TGCGCCAGCAGCCAAATCACTGGACTGAAGGATGAGCAGTACTTC
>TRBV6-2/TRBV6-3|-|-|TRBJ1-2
CASSWTDAYGYTF
TGTGCCAGCAGTTGGACAGACGCGTACGGCTACACCTTC
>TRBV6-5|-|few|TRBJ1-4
CASSYAQLNEKLFF
TGTGCCAGCAGTTACGCACAGCTTAATGAAAAACTGTTTTTT
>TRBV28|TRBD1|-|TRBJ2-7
CACQTGGASYEQYF
TGTGCCTGCCAAACAGGGGGCGCTTCCTACGAGCAGTACTTC
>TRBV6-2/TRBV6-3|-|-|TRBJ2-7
CASSPTPGNNEQYF
TGTGCCAGCAGCCCGACGCCAGGGAATAACGAGCAGTACTTC
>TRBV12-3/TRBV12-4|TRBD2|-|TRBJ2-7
CASSELALVGNEQYF
TGTGCCAGCAGTGAACTAGCGCTCGTGGGCAATGAGCAGTACTTC
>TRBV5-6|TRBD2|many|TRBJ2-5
CASSPLAGGSKETQYF
TGTGCCAGCAGCCCATTAGCGGGAGGATCGAAAGAGACCCAGTACTTC
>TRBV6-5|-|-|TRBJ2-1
CASSFRRGNEQFF
TGTGCCAGCAGTTTCCGAAGGGGCAATGAGCAGTTCTTC
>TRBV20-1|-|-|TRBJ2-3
CSATGGREPDDTQYF
TGCAGTGCCACCGGAGGACGGGAGCCGGACGATACGCAGTATTTT
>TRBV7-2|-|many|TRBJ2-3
CASSPFTDTQYF
TGTGCCAGCAGCCCCTTCACAGATACGCAGTATTTT
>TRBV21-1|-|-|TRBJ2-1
CASSNKASGSTYEQFF
TGTGCCAGCAGCAATAAGGCTAGCGGGAGTACATATGAGCAGTTCTTC
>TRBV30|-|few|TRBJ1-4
CAWTSQGGSEKLFF
TGTGCCTGGACCTCTCAAGGGGGAAGTGAAAAACTGTTTTTT
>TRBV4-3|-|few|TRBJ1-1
CASSQDFSNTEAFF
TGCGCCAGCAGCCAAGATTTTTCGAACACTGAAGCTTTCTTT
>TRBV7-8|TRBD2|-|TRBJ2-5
CASSLLAGDGQETQYF
TGTGCCAGCAGCTTATTAGCGGGGGACGGTCAAGAGACCCAGTACTTC
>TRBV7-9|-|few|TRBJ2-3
CASSPLRAVLDTQYF
TGTGCCAGCAGCCCTCTCCGGGCGGTTTTGGATACGCAGTATTTT
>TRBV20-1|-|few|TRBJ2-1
CSARDHFNLALYNEQFF
TGCAGTGCTAGAGATCATTTTAATCTAGCCCTCTACAATGAGCAGTTCTTC
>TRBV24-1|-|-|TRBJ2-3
CATSDELYTQYF
TGTGCCACCAGTGATGAGTTGTATACGCAGTATTTT
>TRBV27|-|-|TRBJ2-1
CASSLAVASSGMNEQFF
TGTGCCAGCAGTTTGGCAGTAGCGAGTAGTGGGATGAATGAGCAGTTCTTC
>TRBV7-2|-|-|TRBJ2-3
CASSLIRVDTQYF
TGTGCCAGCAGCTTGATCCGTGTAGATACGCAGTATTTT
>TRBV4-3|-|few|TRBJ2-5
CASSQGIADSANGETQYF
TGCGCCAGCAGCCAAGGGATAGCGGACTCAGCGAATGGGGAGACCCAGTACTTC
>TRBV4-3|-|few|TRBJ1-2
CASSQDLQGGGYTF
TGCGCCAGCAGCCAAGATCTACAGGGTGGAGGCTACACCTTC
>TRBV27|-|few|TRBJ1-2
CASSGGRGYGYTF
TGTGCCAGCTCTGGGGGCAGGGGCTATGGCTACACCTTC
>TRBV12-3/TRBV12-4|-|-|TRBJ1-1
CASRSRDKGTEAFF
TGTGCCAGCAGATCCCGGGACAAGGGGACTGAAGCTTTCTTT
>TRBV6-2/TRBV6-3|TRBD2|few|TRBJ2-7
CASSYSISRTSGSAPYEQYF
TGTGCCAGCAGTTATTCAATCTCAAGGACTAGCGGGAGTGCGCCCTACGAGCAGTACTTC
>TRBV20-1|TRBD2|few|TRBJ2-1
CSATGLAQFF
TGCAGTGCCACGGGACTAGCGCAGTTCTTC
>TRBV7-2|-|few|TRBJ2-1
CASSLVRGFDEQFF
TGTGCCAGCAGCTTAGTTCGGGGTTTCGATGAGCAGTTCTTC
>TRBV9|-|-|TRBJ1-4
CASSATSSWEKLFF
TGTGCCAGCAGCGCGACCAGCAGTTGGGAAAAACTGTTTTTT
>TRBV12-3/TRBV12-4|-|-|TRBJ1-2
CASSLFRANYGYTF
TGTGCCAGCAGTTTATTTAGGGCTAACTATGGCTACACCTTC
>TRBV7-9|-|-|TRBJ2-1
CVSSLVPGNEQFF
TGTGTCAGCAGCTTAGTCCCGGGCAATGAGCAGTTCTTC
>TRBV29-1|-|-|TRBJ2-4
CSAAGQSNIQYF
TGCAGCGCCGCAGGACAGTCAAACATTCAGTACTTC
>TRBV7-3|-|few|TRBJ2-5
CASSLNLRETQYF
TGTGCCAGCAGCTTAAACCTTAGAGAGACCCAGTACTTC
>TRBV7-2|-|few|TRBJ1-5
CASSFGEINQPQHF
TGTGCCAGCAGCTTCGGGGAGATTAATCAGCCCCAGCATTTT
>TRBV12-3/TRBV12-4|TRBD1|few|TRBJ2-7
CASSLLGTVSHYEQYF
TGTGCCAGCAGCCTTCTAGGGACAGTGTCCCACTACGAGCAGTACTTC